Listed below are T cell receptor beta chains from one sample, sequenced in a study of identical twins. MiXCR, run by TCRdb on the 5' RACE reads, gives a single entry per CDR3 protein. This sample has hundreds of thousands of distinct CDR3 sequences, with roughly 18% found just once. The same data also contributed to another study, on T cells expressing NK-cell markers.

Input material: PBMCs. The receptors were gathered from a woman younger than 30 in good health. Both conserved end residues are part of each CDR3. The order of the fields is V gene, J gene, clone size, D gene, CDR3 DNA, CDR3 protein. D genes are given only for firm matches. Expanded clones are given a class, and other clones once, few, many or no size at all.

v_gene: TRBV7-9
j_gene: TRBJ2-7
abundance: few
d_gene: -
CDR3nt: TGTGCCAGCAGCTTAGGGACCGGATTTAAGCGCGAGCAGTACTTC
CDR3aa: CASSLGTGFKREQYF

v_gene: TRBV18
j_gene: TRBJ2-5
abundance: few
d_gene: -
CDR3nt: TGTGCCAGCTCACCACACAACCAAGAGACCCAGTACTTC
CDR3aa: CASSPHNQETQYF

v_gene: TRBV4-3
j_gene: TRBJ2-1
abundance: few
d_gene: TRBD1
CDR3nt: TGCGCCAGCAGCCAAAACCCGGGACAGTACAATGAGCAGTTCTTC
CDR3aa: CASSQNPGQYNEQFF

v_gene: TRBV20-1
j_gene: TRBJ2-2
abundance: few
d_gene: TRBD2
CDR3nt: TGCAGTGCTGCCCGGACTAGCGGGTGGGTGGGGGAGCTGTTTTTT
CDR3aa: CSAARTSGWVGELFF

v_gene: TRBV6-2/TRBV6-3
j_gene: TRBJ2-1
abundance: few
d_gene: -
CDR3nt: TGTGCCAGTCATACAAACTCCCGATTCGCGGGAAATGAGCAGTTCTTC
CDR3aa: CASHTNSRFAGNEQFF

v_gene: TRBV2
j_gene: TRBJ2-7
abundance: -
d_gene: TRBD2
CDR3nt: TGTGCCAGCACGGGGTTGGGACTAGCGGACTACGAGCAGTACTTC
CDR3aa: CASTGLGLADYEQYF

v_gene: TRBV20-1
j_gene: TRBJ2-1
abundance: -
d_gene: TRBD2
CDR3nt: TGCACCGTACGGGCGGGAGTCTACAATGAGCAGTTCTTC
CDR3aa: CTVRAGVYNEQFF

v_gene: TRBV6-1
j_gene: TRBJ2-1
abundance: -
d_gene: -
CDR3nt: TGTGCCAGCAGCCTTCAGGGGGGGCATGAGCAGTTCTTC
CDR3aa: CASSLQGGHEQFF

v_gene: TRBV20-1
j_gene: TRBJ2-5
abundance: once
d_gene: -
CDR3nt: TGCAGTGCCAGCCGCCCTGCCAAAGAGACCCAGTACTTC
CDR3aa: CSASRPAKETQYF

v_gene: TRBV5-5
j_gene: TRBJ2-3
abundance: -
d_gene: TRBD2
CDR3nt: TGTGCCAGCAGTTTCCGGACTAGCGGGAGTTCGACAGATACGCAGTATTTT
CDR3aa: CASSFRTSGSSTDTQYF

v_gene: TRBV12-3/TRBV12-4
j_gene: TRBJ2-7
abundance: few
d_gene: -
CDR3nt: TGTGCCAGCAGTTTATCGACGGGCAGGGTGGCCTACGAGCAGTACTTC
CDR3aa: CASSLSTGRVAYEQYF

v_gene: TRBV7-2
j_gene: TRBJ1-1
abundance: few
d_gene: -
CDR3nt: TGTGCCAGCAGCTTTCGTGGGGGGTACTACACTGAAGCTTTCTTT
CDR3aa: CASSFRGGYYTEAFF

v_gene: TRBV5-1
j_gene: TRBJ2-7
abundance: -
d_gene: -
CDR3nt: TGCGCCAGCAGGCCAGGGTCAGTGCTCGACGAGCAGTACTTC
CDR3aa: CASRPGSVLDEQYF

v_gene: TRBV11-2
j_gene: TRBJ2-4
abundance: many
d_gene: -
CDR3nt: TGTGCCAGCAGGGCTGTAGCCAAAAACATTCAGTACTTC
CDR3aa: CASRAVAKNIQYF

v_gene: TRBV6-1
j_gene: TRBJ2-1
abundance: many
d_gene: -
CDR3nt: TGTGCCAGCAGGGGTACCGGGACTCTCTCCTACAATGAGCAGTTCTTC
CDR3aa: CASRGTGTLSYNEQFF

v_gene: TRBV2
j_gene: TRBJ2-2
abundance: many
d_gene: TRBD1
CDR3nt: TGTGCCACACGGACAGGGCTTCAGGCCGGGGAGCTGTTTTTT
CDR3aa: CATRTGLQAGELFF

v_gene: TRBV4-3
j_gene: TRBJ1-4
abundance: many
d_gene: -
CDR3nt: TGCGCCAGCAGCCAAGGGCAGTTTAATGAAAAACTGTTTTTT
CDR3aa: CASSQGQFNEKLFF

v_gene: TRBV5-4
j_gene: TRBJ2-1
abundance: -
d_gene: -
CDR3nt: TGTGCCAGCAGCTCGCCCAATAGGGAGCAGTTCTTC
CDR3aa: CASSSPNREQFF

v_gene: TRBV5-1
j_gene: TRBJ2-5
abundance: few
d_gene: -
CDR3nt: TGCGCCAGCAGCTTAATTTCAGCCCAAGAGACCCAGTACTTC
CDR3aa: CASSLISAQETQYF

v_gene: TRBV12-3/TRBV12-4
j_gene: TRBJ2-1
abundance: -
d_gene: -
CDR3nt: TGTGCCAGCAGTTTTTCGAGAGGAGGAAGGTCCAATGAGCAGTTCTTC
CDR3aa: CASSFSRGGRSNEQFF

v_gene: TRBV27
j_gene: TRBJ1-1
abundance: many
d_gene: -
CDR3nt: TGTGCCAGCACCATTTTGGGGTCAGGGAACACTGAAGCTTTCTTT
CDR3aa: CASTILGSGNTEAFF

v_gene: TRBV7-2
j_gene: TRBJ1-2
abundance: few
d_gene: -
CDR3nt: TGTGCCAGCAGCTGGGACCCGAAGTATGGCTACACCTTC
CDR3aa: CASSWDPKYGYTF

v_gene: TRBV5-1
j_gene: TRBJ2-7
abundance: few
d_gene: -
CDR3nt: TGCGCCAGCAGCTTGATTGGTTGGACAGACTACGAGCAGTACTTC
CDR3aa: CASSLIGWTDYEQYF

v_gene: TRBV5-1
j_gene: TRBJ2-3
abundance: -
d_gene: -
CDR3nt: TGCGCCAGCAGTTCCCGGCCCTCAAAGGCGGCAGATACTCAGTATTTT
CDR3aa: CASSSRPSKAADTQYF

v_gene: TRBV12-3/TRBV12-4
j_gene: TRBJ1-2
abundance: -
d_gene: -
CDR3nt: TGTGCCAGCATCCTGAGGCAGTCCGCCTATGGCTACACCTTC
CDR3aa: CASILRQSAYGYTF

v_gene: TRBV4-3
j_gene: TRBJ2-3
abundance: -
d_gene: -
CDR3nt: TGCGCCAGCAGCCAAGCGCCAGGACAGACTAGCACAGATACGCAGTATTTT
CDR3aa: CASSQAPGQTSTDTQYF

v_gene: TRBV6-5
j_gene: TRBJ1-1
abundance: few
d_gene: TRBD1
CDR3nt: TGTGCCAGCAGTTCCTTTACCGGTGGGACAGGCTTTGAAGCTTTCTTT
CDR3aa: CASSSFTGGTGFEAFF

v_gene: TRBV12-3/TRBV12-4
j_gene: TRBJ1-4
abundance: many
d_gene: -
CDR3nt: TGTGCCAGCAGCTTACGAGAAAAACTGTTTTTT
CDR3aa: CASSLREKLFF

v_gene: TRBV12-3/TRBV12-4
j_gene: TRBJ1-2
abundance: many
d_gene: -
CDR3nt: TGTGCCAGCAGTTCCCGACGGGGTGAATCACATCTCTATGGCTACACCTTC
CDR3aa: CASSSRRGESHLYGYTF

v_gene: TRBV6-4
j_gene: TRBJ1-3
abundance: many
d_gene: TRBD1
CDR3nt: TGTGCCAGCAGTCGTAACTACCCTACAGGGGGTGGGTTTACCTCTGGAAACACCATATATTTT
CDR3aa: CASSRNYPTGGGFTSGNTIYF

v_gene: TRBV18
j_gene: TRBJ2-1
abundance: few
d_gene: TRBD1
CDR3nt: TGTGCCAGCTCGGGACAGGGGCCTTACAATGAGCAGTTCTTC
CDR3aa: CASSGQGPYNEQFF

v_gene: TRBV20-1
j_gene: TRBJ1-4
abundance: -
d_gene: TRBD1
CDR3nt: TGCAGTGCGCCGAATCCGGGACAGGGGGGTGAAAAACTGTTTTTT
CDR3aa: CSAPNPGQGGEKLFF

v_gene: TRBV10-3
j_gene: TRBJ1-4
abundance: -
d_gene: -
CDR3nt: TGTGCCATCAGTGGGACACAGAGGAATGAAAAACTGTTTTTT
CDR3aa: CAISGTQRNEKLFF

v_gene: TRBV3-1
j_gene: TRBJ1-1
abundance: -
d_gene: -
CDR3nt: TGTGCCAGCAGCCAAGAAATGCGGGAGGCTGAAGCTTTCTTT
CDR3aa: CASSQEMREAEAFF

v_gene: TRBV3-1
j_gene: TRBJ2-7
abundance: -
d_gene: -
CDR3nt: TGTGCCAGCAGACATACTAGTACCTACGAGCAGTACTTC
CDR3aa: CASRHTSTYEQYF

v_gene: TRBV30
j_gene: TRBJ1-1
abundance: -
d_gene: -
CDR3nt: TGTGCCTGGACAGGGGTTATCAACACTGAAGCTTTCTTT
CDR3aa: CAWTGVINTEAFF

v_gene: TRBV15
j_gene: TRBJ2-4
abundance: few
d_gene: -
CDR3nt: TGTGCCACCAGCAGAGATAGGGGGGACGAAATGAACATTCAGTACTTC
CDR3aa: CATSRDRGDEMNIQYF

v_gene: TRBV5-1
j_gene: TRBJ2-1
abundance: few
d_gene: TRBD1
CDR3nt: TGCGCCAGCACCGGGACAGGTCTGAGGGAGCAGTTCTTC
CDR3aa: CASTGTGLREQFF

v_gene: TRBV9
j_gene: TRBJ2-1
abundance: -
d_gene: TRBD2
CDR3nt: TGTGCCAGCAGCGTGGGTAGCGGGGGAGACTCCTACAATGAGCAGTTCTTC
CDR3aa: CASSVGSGGDSYNEQFF

v_gene: TRBV28
j_gene: TRBJ2-7
abundance: -
d_gene: TRBD2
CDR3nt: TGTGCCAGCACCCCCCGGGGGGGTCGAGGCGAGCAGTACTTC
CDR3aa: CASTPRGGRGEQYF

v_gene: TRBV30
j_gene: TRBJ2-7
abundance: -
d_gene: TRBD1
CDR3nt: TGTGCCTGGAGGCATCCGGGACAGGGTTTCCAACCCCCCTACGAGCAGTACTTC
CDR3aa: CAWRHPGQGFQPPYEQYF

v_gene: TRBV5-1
j_gene: TRBJ2-5
abundance: few
d_gene: TRBD2
CDR3nt: TGCGCCAGCAGAGAGCGGGGGCCTCAAGAGACCCAGTACTTC
CDR3aa: CASRERGPQETQYF

v_gene: TRBV5-1
j_gene: TRBJ2-1
abundance: few
d_gene: -
CDR3nt: TGCGCCAGCAGCTCGGGACCGGAGCAGTTCTTC
CDR3aa: CASSSGPEQFF

v_gene: TRBV12-3/TRBV12-4
j_gene: TRBJ2-1
abundance: few
d_gene: -
CDR3nt: TGTGCCAGCAGTTTCGGGGGTACTCGCTACAATGAGCAGTTCTTC
CDR3aa: CASSFGGTRYNEQFF

v_gene: TRBV12-3/TRBV12-4
j_gene: TRBJ2-2
abundance: few
d_gene: TRBD2
CDR3nt: TGTGCCAGCAGTGCTCCGGGACTAGGGGTCACCGGGGAGCTGTTTTTT
CDR3aa: CASSAPGLGVTGELFF

v_gene: TRBV4-2
j_gene: TRBJ2-2
abundance: few
d_gene: TRBD2
CDR3nt: TGTGCCAGCAGCCAAGAGGGTAGCGGGGGGCCGTACACCGGGGAGCTGTTTTTT
CDR3aa: CASSQEGSGGPYTGELFF

v_gene: TRBV7-3
j_gene: TRBJ2-2
abundance: -
d_gene: -
CDR3nt: TGTGCCAGCAGCTTAGGTCGATCCCGGAACGACGGGGAGCTGTTTTTT
CDR3aa: CASSLGRSRNDGELFF

v_gene: TRBV7-8
j_gene: TRBJ2-7
abundance: -
d_gene: -
CDR3nt: TGTGCCAGCAGCTTAGTAGGAGGGGGGGCCGAACAGTACTTC
CDR3aa: CASSLVGGGAEQYF

v_gene: TRBV29-1
j_gene: TRBJ2-1
abundance: -
d_gene: -
CDR3nt: TGCAGCGTTTTGGGGGGCGCCCCCCCCCTCTACAATGAGCAGTTCTTC
CDR3aa: CSVLGGAPPLYNEQFF

v_gene: TRBV7-2
j_gene: TRBJ1-2
abundance: few
d_gene: TRBD1
CDR3nt: TGTGCCAGCAGCTTAGATCCACGGGACAGGGATGGCTACACCTTC
CDR3aa: CASSLDPRDRDGYTF

v_gene: TRBV3-1
j_gene: TRBJ1-6
abundance: few
d_gene: -
CDR3nt: TGTGCCAGCAGCCGTGGGGTGTCGGAGCCGTCCCTCCACTTT
CDR3aa: CASSRGVSEPSLHF

v_gene: TRBV7-2
j_gene: TRBJ2-5
abundance: many
d_gene: -
CDR3nt: TGTGCCAGCAGCTTGGGACTTAGACAAGAGACCCAGTACTTC
CDR3aa: CASSLGLRQETQYF